This paragraph covers one T cell receptor beta chain sequence. The CDR3 loop spans 16 amino acids. V was pared by 0 bases and J by 0 bases, with 10 bases between. Germline V gives CDR1 SGHRS, CDR2 YFSETQ. The sample belongs to a study of control samples from healthy donors and cancer patients. Assay used: immunoSEQ multiplex PCR; TCRdb lists only in-frame clones, some missing. The data contain more than 140,000 clones, 91% of them singletons. This sequence originates from a man younger than 35 in good health. Sequencing input: blood. This chain joins TRBV5-1 and TRBJ2-1; D call uncertain. CDR3 loop: CASSLAVGSSYNEQFF. The CDR3 nucleotides are TGCGCCAGCAGCTTGGCCGTCGGTAGCTCCTACAATGAGCAGTTCTTC.